A single sample is the source of the 15 T cell receptor beta chains below, sequenced in a study of blood T cell repertoires in COVID-19. Only in-frame clones appear in the TCRdb table, and some are missing; sequencing was by immunoSEQ multiplex PCR. The table lists some 100,000 clones, approximately 92% of them singletons, with approximately 5.8% in the top ten. The specimen was peripheral blood. All receptors come from a man between 50 and 59 years old with active COVID-19.

This clone was counted once. The chain joins TRBV5-1 to TRBJ2-2; D possibly corresponds to TRBD1 (5 bases). Germline-derived CDR1 and CDR2 are SGHRS and YFSETQ. There are 15 residues in the CDR3. Trimming shortened V by 3 bases and J by 4 bases, and 13 bases separated the two germline ends. Here the CDR3 DNA reads TGCGCCAGCAGCTCCGTGCAGGGTTCCACCGGGGAGCTGTTTTTT. It translates to CASSSVQGSTGELFF.

The chain links TRBV10-2 to TRBJ2-3, with 7 bases fitting TRBD2. Germline V gene sequence: CDR1 WSHSY, CDR2 SAAADI. The CDR3 extends over 15 amino acids. Losses at the gene ends were 2 bases for V and 2 bases for J; bases not matched to a gene: 4. CDR3 nucleotide sequence: TGCGCCAGCAGTGAGAGCGGGACCTCCACAGATACGCAGTATTTT. Translating it yields CASSESGTSTDTQYF.

This clone appeared once. This chain joins TRBV5-5 and TRBJ1-2; D possibly corresponds to TRBD1 (5 bases). The CDR3 is 17 amino acids. Germline V gives CDR1 SGHKS, CDR2 YYEKEE (reference sequence). Trimming took 4 bases from V and 6 from J, leaving 25 bases between them. The CDR3 DNA reads TGTGCCAGCAGCCCTCTCCGCGGTGTACAGGTTTTGGATGGCTACACCTTC. This sequence encodes CASSPLRGVQVLDGYTF.

This chain connects TRBV5-1 to TRBJ2-2; D is perhaps TRBD1 (5 bases). The CDR3 is made up of 16 amino acids. Trimming shortened V by 5 bases and J by 0 bases, and 14 bases separated the two germline ends. The germline V gene has CDR1 SGHRS and CDR2 YFSETQ. The CDR3 region is CASSWIGQANTGELFF. DNA for the CDR3: TGCGCCAGCAGTTGGATAGGACAAGCGAACACCGGGGAGCTGTTTTTT.

The chain employs TRBV10-3 and TRBJ1-2, with 10 bases matching TRBD1. The V gene end was trimmed by 0 bases and the J gene end by 8 bases; junction bases not matched to a gene: 6. This CDR3 comprises 15 residues. Germline V gene data show CDR1 as ENHRY and CDR2 as SYGVKD. The CDR3 coding sequence is TGTGCCATCAGTGAGTCGCTGGGACAGGGGTTAGGCTACACCTTC. It translates to CAISESLGQGLGYTF.

The V gene is TRBV30, the J gene TRBJ2-3; no clear D. V lost 0 bases to trimming and J lost 6 bases, with 10 bases between them. Germline V CDR1 and CDR2: GTSNPN, SVGIG (reference sequence). CDR3 length: 13 residues. In DNA, the CDR3 is TGTGCCTGGAGTGTAGAGTTTCGGGATACGCAGTATTTT. Residues: CAWSVEFRDTQYF.

The chain carries TRBV4-1 and TRBJ2-7; 7 bases are shared with TRBD2. CDR1 is MGHRA, CDR2 YSYEKL, per germline. V shed 3 bases, J shed 7 bases, and the junction held 15 bases outside the gene matches. The CDR3 has 16 residues. The CDR3 region is CASSHAKAGLQVEQYF. CDR3 nucleotide sequence: TGCGCCAGCAGCCACGCCAAAGCGGGGCTCCAGGTTGAGCAGTACTTC.

This chain links TRBV6-5 with TRBJ1-1, with 7 bases fitting TRBD1. Trimming at V came to 6 bases and at J to 4 bases, leaving 8 bases not matched to a gene. Germline-derived CDR1 and CDR2 are MNHEY and SVGAGI. The CDR3 has 14 amino acids. The CDR3 DNA sequence: TGTGCCAGCAGAGATCGACAGGGCGGCACTGAAGCTTTCTTT. Protein: CASRDRQGGTEAFF.

The genes are TRBV28 and TRBJ1-1; 9 bases are a match to TRBD1. V lost 3 bases and J lost 5; bases outside the gene matches: 1. This CDR3 contains 13 residues. CDR1 is MDHEN and CDR2 is SYDVKM in the germline V gene. In nucleotides, the CDR3 is TGTGCCAGCAGTTTCGGACAGGGGACTGAAGCTTTCTTT. Residues: CASSFGQGTEAFF.

V and J are TRBV6-5 and TRBJ2-2; 10 bases align to TRBD1. The trim removed 8 bases at V and 5 bases at J, leaving 8 bases unmatched. The CDR3 is 15 amino acids. Germline V gene sequence: CDR1 MNHEY, CDR2 SVGAGI. CDR3 sequence: CASGDRGRLTGELFF. The CDR3 DNA is TGTGCCAGCGGAGACAGGGGGCGTTTAACCGGGGAGCTGTTTTTT.

The chain links TRBV5-1 to TRBJ1-2; 9 nucleotides agree with TRBD1. The length of the CDR3 is 15 residues. Germline CDR1 and CDR2: SGHRS and YFSETQ. The V segment lost 4 bases and the J segment 3 bases; nucleotides outside the gene matches: 7. CDR3 DNA sequence: TGCGCCAGCAGCGCCGGGGGACAGGGATACTATGGCTACACCTTC. It translates to CASSAGGQGYYGYTF. Filled out from reference TRBV5-1 and TRBJ1-2, the complete variable domain reads KAGVTQTPRYLIKTRGQQVTLSCSPISGHRSVSWYQQTPGQGLQFLFEYFSETQRNKGNFPGRFSGRQFSNSRSEMNVSTLELGDSALYLCASSAGGQGYYGYTFGSGTRLTVV.

The chain recombines TRBV27 with TRBJ1-1, with 9 bases lining up with TRBD1. This CDR3 contains 15 residues. Germline-derived CDR1 and CDR2 are MNHEY and SMNVEV (reference sequence). V lost 4 bases to trimming and J lost 5 bases; unmatched junction nucleotides: 8. The CDR3 nucleotides are TGTGCCAGCAGTTCCGGGACAGGGAAGGGGACTGAAGCTTTCTTT. Protein product: CASSSGTGKGTEAFF.

The J gene is TRBJ2-5, the V gene TRBV24-1, with unresolved D. This CDR3 comprises 15 residues. CDR1 KGHDR and CDR2 SFDVKD come from the germline V gene. With 0 bases removed from V and 5 bases from J, the gap between germline ends came to 12 bases. CDR3 protein: CATSDLQAQRETQYF. CDR3 bases: TGTGCCACCAGTGATTTGCAGGCCCAACGGGAGACCCAGTACTTC.

V usage is TRBV5-1 and J usage is TRBJ1-1; perhaps TRBD1 as D (5 bases). CDR1 is SGHRS and CDR2 is YFSETQ in the germline V gene. The CDR3 is 14 amino acids. V lost 4 bases to trimming and J lost 1 base, with 11 bases between them. The CDR3 region has the DNA TGCGCCAGCAGCCCTTGGGGGGAGAACACTGAAGCTTTCTTT. Protein: CASSPWGENTEAFF.

J is TRBJ1-4 and V is TRBV2, with a weak D call TRBD1 (5 bases). The V end was cut by 6 bases, the J end by 7 bases, with 18 bases between. The length of the CDR3 is 15 residues. Germline V lookup: CDR1 SNHLY, CDR2 FYNNEI. CDR3 sequence (DNA): TGTGCCAGCAGAAGAGCGGGGCTGGCTGGTGAAAAACTGTTTTTT. Translated: CASRRAGLAGEKLFF.